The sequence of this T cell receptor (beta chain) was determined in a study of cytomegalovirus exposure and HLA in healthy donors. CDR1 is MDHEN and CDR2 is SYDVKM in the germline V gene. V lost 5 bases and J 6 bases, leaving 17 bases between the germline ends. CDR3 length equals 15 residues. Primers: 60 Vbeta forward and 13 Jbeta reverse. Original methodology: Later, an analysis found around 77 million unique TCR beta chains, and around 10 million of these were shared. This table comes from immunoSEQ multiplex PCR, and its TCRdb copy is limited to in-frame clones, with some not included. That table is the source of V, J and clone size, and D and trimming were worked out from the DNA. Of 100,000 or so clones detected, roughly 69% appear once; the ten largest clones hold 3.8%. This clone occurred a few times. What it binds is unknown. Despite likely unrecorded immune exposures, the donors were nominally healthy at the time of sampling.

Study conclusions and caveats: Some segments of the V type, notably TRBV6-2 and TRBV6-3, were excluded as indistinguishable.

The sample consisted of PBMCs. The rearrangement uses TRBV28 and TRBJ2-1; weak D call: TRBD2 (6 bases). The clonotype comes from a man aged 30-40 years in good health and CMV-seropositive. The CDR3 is CASSPLGGLANEQFF. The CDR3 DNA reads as TGTGCCAGCAGTCCCCTGGGAGGTTTGGCCAATGAGCAGTTCTTC.